The 14 T cell receptor beta chains in this list originate from one sample, sequenced in a study of post-analysis software for immune sequencing data. No antigens are known for them. Unique molecular identifiers were built into the TCR beta cDNA libraries. MiXCR was run by TCRdb on the PCR reads, yielding one entry per CDR3 protein. This table has 350,000 to 450,000 distinct CDR3 sequences, 39% appearing once. Study-wide results and limits: Patients used about 5 TRBV segments, including TRBV5-6, TRBV5-1 and TRBV20-1, more often than controls.

The sample consisted of blood. The origin of the receptors is a girl aged 2 to 9 with multiple sclerosis.

J is TRBJ2-7 and V is TRBV10-3; 9 bases agree with TRBD1. The tail of the sequence fits TRBJ2-5 better, so the J call may be wrong. Germline V gives CDR1 ENHRY, CDR2 SYGVKD. The CDR3 spans 16 residues. As DNA, the CDR3 is TGTGCCATCAGTGAGCCCGGGGGACAGGGTGGCGAGACCCAGTACTTC. Encoded protein: CAISEPGGQGGETQYF.

In this sample, this clonotype turned up a few times. The chain couples TRBV12-3 or TRBV12-4 to TRBJ1-6; D is unresolved. The CDR3 is 15 residues long. Trimming pared 2 bases from V and 9 bases from J, leaving 14 bases between. The CDR3: CASSLRRVLVSPLHF. CDR3 DNA: TGTGCCAGCAGTTTACGGAGGGTTTTGGTTTCACCCCTCCACTTT.

Notes on this clonotype: No conserved phenylalanine or tryptophan is present at the end of the CDR3, so a read error is the likely explanation. The rearrangement uses TRBV5-8 and TRBJ1-5; D is possibly TRBD1 (6 bases). V was pared by 1 base and J by 4 bases, with 15 bases between. Germline CDR1 and CDR2: SGHTS and YDEGEE. This CDR3 contains 16 residues. The CDR3 sequence is CASSLSRTEPNQPQHL. The CDR3 bases are TGTGCCAGCAGCTTGTCGAGGACAGAGCCAAATCAGCCCCAGCATTTG.

This chain links TRBV4-3 with TRBJ2-3, with D perhaps TRBD2 (5 bases). This CDR3 spans 16 amino acids. Germline loops: CDR1 LGHNA, CDR2 YSLEER. Trimming took off 1 base at V and 6 bases at J, with 17 bases between the two ends. This CDR3 reads CASSQGPGSRSDTQYF. In DNA form, the CDR3 reads TGCGCCAGCAGCCAAGGGCCGGGATCGAGAAGCGATACGCAGTATTTT.

The CDR3 nucleotides are TGCAGTGCTAGAGAACCCAGGGGGGCCTATGGCTACACCTTC. As protein: CSAREPRGAYGYTF. This chain links TRBV20-1 with TRBJ1-2; 7 nucleotides agree with TRBD1. Trimming cost V 0 bases and J 4 bases; bases outside gene matches: 5. CDR1 is DFQATT, CDR2 SNEGSKA, per germline (reference sequence). The CDR3 totals 14 residues.

The CDR3 nucleotides read TGCAGTGCAACGGATAGCAATCAGCCCCAGCATTTT. Amino acid sequence: CSATDSNQPQHF. The V call is TRBV20-1, the J call TRBJ1-5; D call uncertain. Germline V gene sequence: CDR1 DFQATT, CDR2 SNEGSKA (reference sequence). This CDR3 contains 12 residues. Trimming stripped 6 bases from V and 0 bases from J, with 6 bases between.

The gene calls are TRBV12-3 or TRBV12-4 and TRBJ1-4; 9 bases map to TRBD1. The CDR3 has 15 residues. V dropped 5 bases and J dropped 10; count of bases not matched to a gene: 11. CDR3 residues: CASSRQTGGRGKLFF. The CDR3 nucleotides read TGTGCCAGCAGTCGCCAGACAGGGGGTCGGGGAAAACTGTTTTTT.

This clonotype was recorded only once. CDR3 DNA sequence: TGCGCCAGCAGGCCCGGGACTAGCGGGGTTTACAATGAGCAGTTCTTC. This translates into CASRPGTSGVYNEQFF. The chain couples TRBV4-3 to TRBJ2-1; 13 bases match TRBD2. Germline V gives CDR1 LGHNA, CDR2 YSLEER. The junction had 6 bases not matched to a gene; V was cut back by 6 bases and J by 4 bases. The CDR3 consists of 16 residues.

This clonotype was counted at least ten times. The chain couples TRBV7-6 to TRBJ2-7; TRBD2 matches 9 bases. Germline trimming cut 4 bases from V and 5 bases from J; bases unmatched to any gene: 12. From germline, CDR1 is SGHVS and CDR2 FNYEAQ. There are 16 residues in the CDR3. CDR3 coding DNA: TGTGCCAGCAGCTCAGCGGGACTAGCTCCGGGGCACGAGCAGTACTTC. The encoded protein is CASSSAGLAPGHEQYF.

The V and J genes are TRBV12-3 or TRBV12-4 and TRBJ2-4; D may match TRBD1 or TRBD2 (7 bases each). V lost 8 bases, J lost 2 bases, and 28 bases lay in between. The CDR3 totals 19 residues. The DNA for the CDR3 is TGTGCCAGCCTCCCCGGGGGGAGGGGGCTCCTATTATCCAAAAACATTCAGTACTTC. It specifies CASLPGGRGLLLSKNIQYF.

The chain recombines TRBV12-3 or TRBV12-4 with TRBJ2-5, with TRBD1 matching over 7 bases. The CDR3 consists of 13 residues. V lost 7 bases, J lost 11 bases, and 13 bases stayed unmatched. The chain's CDR3 is CASTSDRVGEQYF. CDR3 sequence (DNA): TGTGCCAGCACTTCAGACAGGGTAGGGGAGCAGTACTTC.

This chain links TRBV6-5 with TRBJ1-5; D is uncertain. Between the trimmed V and J ends, which lost 5 bases and 1 base, there was a span of 12 bases. The germline V gene has CDR1 MNHEY and CDR2 SVGAGI. This CDR3 is built from 15 residues. CDR3 DNA sequence: TGTGCCAGCAGTGTAGGACGGACGAGCAATCAGCCCCAGCATTTT. This sequence encodes CASSVGRTSNQPQHF.

The chain couples TRBV28 to TRBJ1-6; D remains unclear. The CDR3 sequence is 14 residues long. Deletions cut 11 bases from V and 11 bases from J, with 22 bases between. Per germline, CDR1 MDHEN and CDR2 SYDVKM. CDR3 sequence reads: CASRDLETSPPLHF. The CDR3 DNA reads TGTGCCTCAAGAGACCTGGAAACAAGTCCACCCCTCCACTTT.

This clonotype was seen a handful of times. V usage is TRBV7-9 and J usage is TRBJ2-1; D could derive from TRBD1 or TRBD2 (5 bases each). Germline-derived CDR1 and CDR2 are SEHNR and FQNEAQ (reference sequence). This CDR3 contains 16 residues. V lost 0 bases, J lost 3 bases, and 12 bases lay in between. In DNA, the CDR3 is TGTGCCAGCAGCTTAGCCCTAGGGGAGTTCTACAATGAGCAGTTCTTC. The encoded protein is CASSLALGEFYNEQFF.